This TCR beta chain was captured in a study of T cell repertoires in cytomegalovirus infection. The wider study: Recently identified HLA-C-restricted CMV epitopes and well-studied HLA-B-restricted CMV epitopes were used by the study.

V was shortened by 2 bases and J by 1 base, with 14 bases between the two germline ends. Germline lookup yields CDR1 MNHNY and CDR2 SVGAGI (reference sequence). This CDR3 spans 16 amino acids. Findings and caveats of the study: HLA-C-restricted CMV-specific TCR beta clonotypes were dominant in the ex vivo response.

In TCRdb, the reads were re-called with MiXCR into one record per CDR3 protein. Among around 69,000 distinct CDR3 sequences listed, 28% were seen once. This clonotype was seen a handful of times. Its antigen is not known. This receptor was taken from a human donor in good health (CMV status not recorded). Some clones in this sample may be carry-over from other donors' samples. The specimen comprised CD8+ T cells from cultured PBMCs, sampled from culture after CMV antigen stimulation. The chain is built from TRBV6-6 and TRBJ1-1, with D uncertain. In DNA, the CDR3 is TGTGCCAGCAGTTACGGAGATGGTGTCAGGAACACTGAAGCTTTCTTT. It encodes CASSYGDGVRNTEAFF.